The entry below gives a single T cell receptor (beta chain) sequence along with its context. No antigen is known for it. Time point denoted: sample taken at primary tumor resection. More than 70 TRACERx patients with early, untreated non-small cell lung cancer donated samples. This specimen belongs to a study of spatial heterogeneity in lung cancer. General study results and limits: The study found ubiquitous expanded tumor TCRs in blood more at resection than follow-up.

Deletions cut 4 bases from V and 0 bases from J, with 14 bases between. The CDR3 length is 16 residues. Per the germline V gene, CDR1 is SGDLS and CDR2 is YYNGEE. TCRdb recomputed calls from the 5' RACE reads with MiXCR, one row per CDR3 protein. There are approximately 92,000 distinct CDR3 sequences in the sample; around 12% occur only once, and just over 40% lies in the top ten. The material was PBMCs, obtained at surgery. The V call is TRBV9, the J call TRBJ2-1; D might be TRBD2 (5 bases). The TCR comes from a male donor with early-stage non-small cell lung cancer. CDR3 DNA: TGTGCCAGCAGCCTGAGGGCTCCAAGCTCCTACAATGAGCAGTTCTTC. This codes for CASSLRAPSSYNEQFF.